This TCR beta chain stems from a study of shared clonotypes between healthy human individuals. Assay used: immunoSEQ multiplex PCR; TCRdb lists only in-frame clones, some missing. The sample comprises about 1 million clones, 70% to 80% of which are singletons, and around 1.4% rests with the top ten. There are many counts of this clone. Trimming took 4 bases from V and 0 from J; bases not matched to a gene: 12. This CDR3 region has 17 residues. Germline V gene data show CDR1 as SGHTS and CDR2 as YDEGEE. CD4+ cells were split into CD45RA+ naive and CD45RA-negative memory subsets. The sequenced sample was memory CD4+ T cells sorted from blood. Subset described: CD45RA-negative fraction. The rearrangement joins TRBV5-8 to TRBJ1-1; 7 bases are shared with TRBD1. The sequence derives from a man between 18 and 29 years old in good health. Here the CDR3 reads CASSAWDRWEMNTEAFF. In DNA, the CDR3 is TGTGCCAGCAGCGCGTGGGACAGATGGGAGATGAACACTGAAGCTTTCTTT.